The rows below give T cell receptor beta chains drawn from one sample of a study of blood T cell repertoires in COVID-19. Measured with immunoSEQ multiplex PCR; TCRdb has only the in-frame clones, and not every one. The sample includes approximately 77,000 clones, more than 80% of them seen just once. Sequencing input: peripheral blood. The receptors shown here come from a woman in her 70s with acute or convalescent COVID-19. The CDR3 runs from the conserved cysteine through the conserved F or W. A D gene is named only where the DNA matches it firmly. Not every row has a clone size; where given, it reads once, few, many or a size class.

v_call,j_call,clone_size,d_call,cdr3_nt,cdr3_aa
TRBV6-1,TRBJ2-5,-,TRBD1,TGTGCCAGCAGTGACGGGACAGTCGAGACCCAGTACTTC,CASSDGTVETQYF
TRBV4-1,TRBJ1-2,few,-,TGCGCCAGCAGCCAAGTGGGGGACACCGTTTATGGCTACACCTTC,CASSQVGDTVYGYTF
TRBV7-2,TRBJ1-1,-,-,TGTGCCAGCAGCTTAGCGCCCGGGGAAACTGAAGCTTTCTTT,CASSLAPGETEAFF
TRBV24-1,TRBJ2-1,-,-,TGTGCCACCAGTGATCCCCTCTACTACAATGAGCAGTTCTTC,CATSDPLYYNEQFF
TRBV12-1,TRBJ1-6,-,-,TGTGCCAGCCAGCGGGGGCCTGGTTCACCCCTCCACTTT,CASQRGPGSPLHF
TRBV2,TRBJ1-1,-,-,TGTGCCAGCACCCGGGGGGAGAACACTGAAGCTTTCTTT,CASTRGENTEAFF
TRBV19,TRBJ2-7,-,TRBD1,TGTGCCAGTAGTATGGGACAGGGGGCTTTCTACGAGCAGTACTTC,CASSMGQGAFYEQYF
TRBV6-5,TRBJ1-2,-,TRBD1,TGTGCCAGCAGACCGACAGGGGCCACTAACTATGGCTACACCTTC,CASRPTGATNYGYTF
TRBV5-6,TRBJ2-2,-,-,TGTGCCAGCAGCTTCCCGGGGAACACCGGGGAGCTGTTTTTT,CASSFPGNTGELFF
TRBV7-6,TRBJ2-7,-,TRBD1,TGTGCCAGCAGCCCGGGACAGGGGGCGAGCTCCTACGAGCAGTACTTC,CASSPGQGASSYEQYF
TRBV4-1,TRBJ1-2,-,-,TGCGCCAGCAGCCACGCCCGAGGGGGGGCGATTGGTGGCTACACCTTC,CASSHARGGAIGGYTF
TRBV6-5,TRBJ1-2,-,TRBD1,TGTGCCAGCGCCACAGGGGTAAACTATGGCTACACCTTC,CASATGVNYGYTF
TRBV7-9,TRBJ1-2,-,TRBD1,TGTGCCAGCAGCGGACACTCAGGGGGCGCCCACCGATCCCATGGCTACACCTTC,CASSGHSGGAHRSHGYTF
TRBV5-6,TRBJ1-1,-,-,TGTGCCAGCAGCCTAGGGACATCGGGATCTGAAGCTTTCTTT,CASSLGTSGSEAFF
TRBV5-5,TRBJ1-1,-,TRBD1,TGTGCCAGCACCCCCGTCAGGACAGGGGGCCTTGAAGCTTTCTTT,CASTPVRTGGLEAFF
TRBV2,TRBJ1-6,once,TRBD1,TGTGCCAGCGTGTACAGGGGGCGGGATAATTCACCCCTCCACTTT,CASVYRGRDNSPLHF
TRBV6-5,TRBJ1-2,-,TRBD1,TGTGCCAGCTTCAAGGGGGCGGATGGCTACACCTTC,CASFKGADGYTF
TRBV5-4,TRBJ2-2,-,TRBD2,TGTGCCAGCAGCTTGGGACTAGCGGGGGGGCGTCGTGACGGGGAGCTGTTTTTT,CASSLGLAGGRRDGELFF
TRBV5-1,TRBJ2-2,once,-,TGCGCCAGCAGCTTGACCGGGGGGCGGTCCGGGGAGCTGTTTTTT,CASSLTGGRSGELFF
TRBV6-6,TRBJ2-7,once,TRBD1,TGTGCCAGCAGAACCCAGGGACAGGCAACATCCTACGAGCAGTACTTC,CASRTQGQATSYEQYF
TRBV6-1,TRBJ1-1,few,-,TGTGCCAGCAGTGAAGCAGGGGCTGGGAAAACTGAAGCTTTCTTT,CASSEAGAGKTEAFF
TRBV7-9,TRBJ1-2,-,TRBD1,TGTGCCAGCAGCTCGCCGGGACAGGGGGTTGGCTACACCTTC,CASSSPGQGVGYTF
TRBV5-1,TRBJ1-2,-,TRBD1,TGCGCCAGCAGCTTGGGGACAGGGGGCGGTCAGGACTATGGCTACACCTTC,CASSLGTGGGQDYGYTF
TRBV19,TRBJ2-1,-,-,TGTGCCAGTAGTCAGCGGCCGAGCTCCTACAATGAGCAGTTCTTC,CASSQRPSSYNEQFF
TRBV29-1,TRBJ1-1,-,-,TGCAGCGTTCGGGACATTGAAGCTTTCTTT,CSVRDIEAFF
TRBV19,TRBJ1-2,-,-,TGTGCCAGTAGTATGAGTCCGACTCCGACTAACTATGGCTACACCTTC,CASSMSPTPTNYGYTF
TRBV9,TRBJ1-1,-,TRBD1,TGTGCCAGCAGCGACGAACAGGGGGCACGGGAAGCTTTCTTT,CASSDEQGAREAFF
TRBV19,TRBJ1-5,-,-,TGTGCCAGTAGTGGCTCCTCGGGATCGCCCCAGCATTTT,CASSGSSGSPQHF
TRBV2,TRBJ2-5,-,TRBD2,TGTGCCAGCAGACCGGAATTCCTAGCGGGGGTCGGGACCCAGTACTTC,CASRPEFLAGVGTQYF
TRBV18,TRBJ2-3,-,-,TGTGCCAGCTCACCAGATCAGGGAAACACAGATACGCAGTATTTT,CASSPDQGNTDTQYF